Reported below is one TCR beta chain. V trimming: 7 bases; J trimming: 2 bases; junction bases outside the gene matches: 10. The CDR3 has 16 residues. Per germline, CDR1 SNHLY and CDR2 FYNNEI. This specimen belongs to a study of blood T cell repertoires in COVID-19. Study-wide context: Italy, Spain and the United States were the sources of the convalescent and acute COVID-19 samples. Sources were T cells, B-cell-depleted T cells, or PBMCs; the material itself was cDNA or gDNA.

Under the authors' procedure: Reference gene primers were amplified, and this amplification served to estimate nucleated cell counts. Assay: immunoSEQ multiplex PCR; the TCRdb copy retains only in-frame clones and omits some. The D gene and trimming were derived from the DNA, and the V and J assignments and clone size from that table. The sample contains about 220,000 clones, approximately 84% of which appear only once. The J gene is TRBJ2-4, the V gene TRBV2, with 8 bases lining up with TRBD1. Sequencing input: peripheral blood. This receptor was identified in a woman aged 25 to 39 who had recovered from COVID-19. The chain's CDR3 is CASNGQGALSKNIQYF. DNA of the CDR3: TGTGCCAGCAATGGGCAGGGGGCCCTCTCCAAAAACATTCAGTACTTC.